What follows describes a single TCR beta chain. Its cognate antigen is unknown. TRB amplification used roughly 250 ng of peripheral blood genomic DNA. Germline CDR1 GTSNPN, CDR2 SVGIG (reference sequence). The CDR3 contains 15 residues. TRB rearrangements were amplified by touch-down multiplex PCR with mixed TRB-A/B primers. TCRdb re-called the multiplex PCR reads; every CDR3 protein appears as one record, without DNA. The table for this sample gives around 6,800 distinct CDR3 sequences. This sample stems from a study of T cell clusters in autoimmune cytopenias. On the study more broadly: Healthy donor controls had a mean age of roughly 52 years and median age of roughly 64 years. TRB sequencing had a median 51,575 reads and under 3,000 distinct clonotypes per sample.

The study's findings and limits: TRB repertoire shifts in secondary cytopenia and chronic lymphocytic leukemia mostly reflected lymphoma, not autoimmunity.

The same sample was also studied in work on T cell repertoires in aging, cancer and after chemotherapy. From that report: These repertoire data do not allow conclusions about immunological memory after chemotherapy.

Sample: peripheral blood. This chain connects TRBV30 to TRBJ1-6; TCRdb gives TRBD1 as the D gene, but with no DNA this cannot be confirmed. This clonotype originated in a human donor in good health. CDR3 sequence reads: CAWDESGSPGSPLHF.